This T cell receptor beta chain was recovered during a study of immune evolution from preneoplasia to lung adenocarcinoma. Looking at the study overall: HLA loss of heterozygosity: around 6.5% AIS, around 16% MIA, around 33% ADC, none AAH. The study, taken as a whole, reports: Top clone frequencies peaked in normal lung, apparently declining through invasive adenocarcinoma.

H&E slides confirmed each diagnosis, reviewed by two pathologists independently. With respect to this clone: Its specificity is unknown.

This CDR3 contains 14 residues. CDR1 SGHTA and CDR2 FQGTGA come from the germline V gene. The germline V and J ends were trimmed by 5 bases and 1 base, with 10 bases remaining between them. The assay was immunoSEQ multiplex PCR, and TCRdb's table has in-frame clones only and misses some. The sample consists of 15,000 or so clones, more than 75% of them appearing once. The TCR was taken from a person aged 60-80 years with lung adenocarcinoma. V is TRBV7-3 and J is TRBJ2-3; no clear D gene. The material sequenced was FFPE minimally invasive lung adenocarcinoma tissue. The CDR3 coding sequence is TGTGCCAGCAGCCCCTACCTAGGCACAGATACGCAGTATTTT. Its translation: CASSPYLGTDTQYF. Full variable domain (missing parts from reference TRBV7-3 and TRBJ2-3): GAGVSQTPSNKVTEKGKYVELRCDPISGHTALYWYRQSLGQGPEFLIYFQGTGAADDSGLPNDRFFAVRPEGSVSTLKIQRTERGDSAVYLCASSPYLGTDTQYFGPGTRLTVL.